The T cell receptor (beta chain) under discussion was sequenced for a study of shared clonotypes between healthy human individuals. For the study at large: A couple of women and a few men aged 18 to 49 made up the donors.

For each subset, genomic DNA was distributed in equal portions over several immunoSEQ plates. Using immunoSEQ multiplex PCR, the repertoire was profiled, and TCRdb retains in-frame clones only, with some absent. The sample consists of 1,500,000 or so clones, 97% to 99% of them appearing once. Germline-derived CDR1 and CDR2 are MNHEY and SMNVEV (reference sequence). The V gene lost 2 bases and the J gene lost 6 bases, with 12 bases spanning the gap. This CDR3 is 14 amino acids long. This receptor was taken from a man younger than 40 in good health. Source material: naive CD4+ T cells sorted from blood. Subset reported: CD45RA+ positively selected. V and J are TRBV27 and TRBJ2-3, with D perhaps matching TRBD2 (6 bases). As DNA, the CDR3 is TGTGCCAGCAGTTTACGAAGCGGAGGGGATACGCAGTATTTT. This sequence encodes CASSLRSGGDTQYF.